This TCR beta chain stems from a study of cytomegalovirus exposure and HLA in healthy donors. Amplification used 60 Vbeta primers and 13 Jbeta primers. Generated by immunoSEQ multiplex PCR, the TCRdb table keeps only in-frame clones and is missing some. The profile covers approximately 130,000 clones, with roughly 80% appearing a single time and approximately 4% taken by the ten largest. The V gene lost 3 bases and the J gene lost 0 bases, with 9 bases spanning the gap. The CDR3 has 15 residues. From germline, CDR1 is MNHNS and CDR2 SASEGT. The sequenced sample was PBMCs. V gene TRBV6-1 combines with J gene TRBJ1-3, with D uncertain. The sequence came from a woman between 35 and 50 years old in good health and CMV-seronegative. CDR3 in amino acids: CASSEAQSSGNTIYF. In nucleotides, the CDR3 is TGTGCCAGCAGTGAGGCCCAAAGCTCTGGAAACACCATATATTTT.